Each of the 24 T cell receptor beta chains below was sequenced from the same sample in a study of cytomegalovirus exposure and HLA in healthy donors. With 60 Vbeta and 13 Jbeta primers, the PCR was carried out. Using immunoSEQ multiplex PCR, the repertoire was profiled, and TCRdb retains in-frame clones only, with some absent. The sample contains about 180,000 clones, 65% to 85% of which appear only once. Input material: PBMCs. These receptors were collected from a girl between 5 and 17 years old in good health and CMV-seropositive.

This clone occurred a few times. The chain has TRBV28 and TRBJ2-5, with D unclear. Trimming removed 2 bases from V and 1 base from J, with 5 bases in between. The germline V gene has CDR1 MDHEN and CDR2 SYDVKM. This CDR3 region has 13 residues. The CDR3 DNA is TGTGCCAGCAGTTTACCCAGCCAAGAGACCCAGTACTTC. It translates to CASSLPSQETQYF.

Only one count was recorded for this clone. V and J are TRBV6-1 and TRBJ2-7, with D perhaps TRBD1 (8 bases). CDR1 and CDR2 from the germline V gene are MNHNS and SASEGT. CDR3 size: 15 residues. Trimming took 2 bases from V and 5 from J, leaving 16 bases between them. CDR3 amino acids: CASSESGDRFNEQYF. The CDR3 DNA reads as TGTGCCAGCAGTGAAAGCGGGGACAGGTTCAACGAGCAGTACTTC.

The chain carries TRBV5-6 and TRBJ2-7; the D gene is possibly TRBD1 (6 bases). The V and J ends lost 4 bases and 3 bases respectively, with 20 bases between them. In germline, CDR1 is SGHDT, CDR2 YYEEEE. CDR3 length: 16 residues. The CDR3 loop is CASSIGGGPTSYEQYF. The CDR3 nucleotides are TGTGCCAGCAGCATTGGGGGCGGGCCTACAAGCTACGAGCAGTACTTC.

The V gene is TRBV18, the J gene TRBJ2-3; 13 nucleotides align to TRBD2. This CDR3 is built from 17 residues. CDR1 is KGHSH, CDR2 LQKENI, per germline. With V trimmed by 0 bases and J by 4 bases, 4 bases remained unmatched. The CDR3 nucleotides read TGTGCCAGCTCACCACCCTCAACTAGCGGGAGGGCAGATACGCAGTATTTT. Translation: CASSPPSTSGRADTQYF.

This rearrangement joins TRBV5-5 to TRBJ1-1; D not resolved. The CDR3 covers 12 residues. Trimming pared 10 bases from V and 7 bases from J, leaving 17 bases between. Germline V CDR1 and CDR2: SGHKS, YYEKEE (reference sequence). CDR3 sequence reads: CASRGVVVEAFF. CDR3 coding DNA: TGTGCCTCACGCGGGGTCGTGGTTGAAGCTTTCTTT.

This rearrangement joins TRBV7-2 to TRBJ1-1; D is unclear. This CDR3 is built from 13 residues. V lost 5 bases and J lost 5, with 12 bases in between. The germline V gene has CDR1 SGHTA and CDR2 FQGNSA. The CDR3 is CASSRTRATEAFF. CDR3 bases: TGTGCCAGCAGCCGCACGAGAGCAACTGAAGCTTTCTTT. Complete variable domain (other parts from reference TRBV7-2 and TRBJ1-1): GAGVSQSPSNKVTEKGKDVELRCDPISGHTALYWYRQSLGQGLEFLIYFQGNSAPDKSGLPSDRFSAERTGGSVSTLTIQRTQQEDSAVYLCASSRTRATEAFFGQGTRLTVV.

The V call is TRBV4-3, the J call TRBJ2-7, with TRBD2 matching over 9 bases. The CDR3 length is 16 residues. The V segment lost 4 bases and the J segment 6 bases; nucleotides outside the gene matches: 13. Germline-derived CDR1 and CDR2 are LGHNA and YSLEER. CDR3 residues: CASSLGTGSGSSEQYF. CDR3 DNA: TGCGCCAGCAGCCTTGGGACGGGTAGCGGGAGTAGCGAGCAGTACTTC.

This chain links TRBV9 with TRBJ1-1; D is undetermined. V was pared by 0 bases and J by 5 bases, with 8 bases between. Germline CDR1 and CDR2: SGDLS and YYNGEE. The length of the CDR3 is 13 residues. The CDR3 region is CASSVVSRTEAFF. The CDR3 DNA reads TGTGCCAGCAGCGTAGTATCGAGAACTGAAGCTTTCTTT.

J is TRBJ2-5 and V is TRBV7-2; 9 bases are shared with TRBD2. With V trimmed by 1 base and J by 1 base, 7 bases remained unmatched. The CDR3 extends over 17 amino acids. Germline assignment: CDR1 SGHTA and CDR2 FQGNSA. CDR3: CASSLERASGTQETQYF. CDR3 sequence (DNA): TGTGCCAGCAGCTTAGAAAGGGCTAGCGGGACCCAAGAGACCCAGTACTTC.

The genes are TRBV7-9 and TRBJ2-7; perhaps TRBD2 as D (5 bases). Trimming cost V 6 bases and J 0 bases, with 15 bases left between them. Germline V CDR1 and CDR2: SEHNR, FQNEAQ (reference sequence). This CDR3 spans 15 amino acids. Here the CDR3 reads CASRNLREFSYEQYF. The CDR3 DNA is TGTGCCAGCAGGAACTTGAGGGAGTTCTCCTACGAGCAGTACTTC.

V gene TRBV5-4 combines with J gene TRBJ1-2; no reliable D call. This CDR3 region has 12 residues. Germline V gene lookup returns CDR1 SGHNT and CDR2 YYREEE (reference sequence). V shed 0 bases and J shed 8 bases, with 8 bases lying between them. The CDR3 loop reads CASSLVEEGYTF. CDR3 nucleotides: TGTGCCAGCAGCTTGGTGGAGGAGGGCTACACCTTC. The full variable domain, rest sourced from reference TRBV5-4 and TRBJ1-2, is ETGVTQSPTHLIKTRGQQVTLRCSSQSGHNTVSWYQQALGQGPQFIFQYYREEENGRGNFPPRFSGLQFPNYSSELNVNALELDDSALYLCASSLVEEGYTFGSGTRLTVV.

The rearrangement links TRBV6-1 to TRBJ1-2; TRBD1 aligns across 8 bases. Trimming took 3 bases from V and 4 from J; bases not matched to a gene: 7. CDR1 and CDR2 from the germline V gene are MNHNS and SASEGT. The CDR3 contains 15 residues. CDR3 coding DNA: TGTGCCAGCAGTGAGGACAGGGCTAGGGGCTATGGCTACACCTTC. This gives the protein CASSEDRARGYGYTF.

The chain uses TRBV5-8 and TRBJ2-3; tentatively, D is TRBD1 (6 bases). V dropped 4 bases and J dropped 6 bases, with 12 bases sitting between them. From germline, CDR1 is SGHTS and CDR2 YDEGEE. The CDR3 has 13 residues. CDR3 DNA: TGTGCCAGCAGCCAGACAGGTTCGGATACGCAGTATTTT. It translates to CASSQTGSDTQYF. The whole variable domain, remainder taken from reference TRBV5-8 and TRBJ2-3, is EAGVTQSPTHLIKTRGQQATLRCSPISGHTSVYWYQQALGLGLQFLLWYDEGEERNRGNFPPRFSGRQFPNYSSELNVNALELEDSALYLCASSQTGSDTQYFGPGTRLTVL.

The rearrangement joins TRBV11-3 to TRBJ2-2; a weak D match, TRBD2 (5 bases). Germline CDR1 reads SGHNT; CDR2 reads YENEEA. Between the trimmed V and J ends, which lost 8 bases and 2 bases, there was a span of 15 bases. CDR3 length: 15 residues. CDR3 sequence (DNA): TGTGCCAGCCGCCGGGCAGCGGATAACACCGGGGAGCTGTTTTTT. Its protein is CASRRAADNTGELFF.

The chain recombines TRBV11-2 with TRBJ2-3, with D possibly being TRBD2 (7 bases). V lost 5 bases, J lost 1 base, and 19 bases lay in between. This CDR3 region has 17 residues. The germline V gene has CDR1 SGHAT and CDR2 FQNNGV. The CDR3, as DNA: TGTGCCAGCAGCCACCATGACCGGGGGGCTGGCACAGATACGCAGTATTTT. This codes for CASSHHDRGAGTDTQYF.

This clone was seen just once. J is TRBJ2-7 and V is TRBV7-8, with 7 bases lining up with TRBD1. Trimming took 5 bases from V and 3 from J; bases not matched to a gene: 13. This CDR3 has 16 residues. CDR1 is SGHVS and CDR2 is FQNEAQ in the germline V gene. CDR3 loop: CASSMGQTTIIYEQYF. CDR3 nucleotides: TGTGCCAGCAGCATGGGACAGACTACGATCATCTACGAGCAGTACTTC.

This chain links TRBV30 with TRBJ1-3, with D uncertain. Deletions cut 5 bases from V and 4 bases from J, with 18 bases between. The germline CDR1 and CDR2 sequences are GTSNPN and SVGIG (reference sequence). The CDR3 is made up of 15 amino acids. The CDR3 reads CAWVASFGRGNTIYF. The CDR3 bases are TGTGCCTGGGTAGCCTCCTTCGGTCGGGGAAACACCATATATTTT.

The rearrangement joins TRBV5-1 to TRBJ2-1; 9 bases are shared with TRBD2. The CDR3 is made up of 14 amino acids. Losses at the gene ends were 6 bases for V and 5 bases for J; bases not matched to a gene: 6. Germline V gene lookup returns CDR1 SGHRS and CDR2 YFSETQ. CDR3 DNA sequence: TGCGCCAGCAATAGGGCTAGCGGGGACAATGAGCAGTTCTTC. It codes for CASNRASGDNEQFF. Combining the CDR3 with reference TRBV5-1 and TRBJ2-1 gives the whole variable domain KAGVTQTPRYLIKTRGQQVTLSCSPISGHRSVSWYQQTPGQGLQFLFEYFSETQRNKGNFPGRFSGRQFSNSRSEMNVSTLELGDSALYLCASNRASGDNEQFFGPGTRLTVL.

The rearrangement links TRBV13 to TRBJ1-2; perhaps TRBD1 as D (5 bases). The germline V gene has CDR1 PRHDT and CDR2 FYEKMQ (reference sequence). The CDR3 covers 14 residues. The ends were cut back, 4 bases at V and 8 bases at J, with 17 bases in the middle. CDR3 nucleotides: TGTGCCAGCAGCTCTCCCCCATGGGGCGGCGGCTACACCTTC. It specifies CASSSPPWGGGYTF.

The chain combines TRBV25-1 with TRBJ2-1; D is unclear. The V end was cut by 6 bases, the J end by 10 bases, with 16 bases between. The CDR3 extends over 13 amino acids. From germline, CDR1 is MGHDK and CDR2 SYGVNS. The CDR3 DNA is TGTGCCAGCAGCACCAACGACTGGTTAGAGCAGTTCTTC. Amino acid sequence: CASSTNDWLEQFF. The full variable domain, in which reference TRBV25-1 and TRBJ2-1 provide the parts outside the CDR3, is EADIYQTPRYLVIGTGKKITLECSQTMGHDKMYWYQQDPGMELHLIHYSYGVNSTEKGDLSSESTVSRIRTEHFPLTLESARPSHTSQYLCASSTNDWLEQFFGPGTRLTVL.

For the CDR3, the DNA is TGTGCCAGCTCAGAAAGGGGGTTGATAAACACTGAAGCTTTCTTT. Residues: CASSERGLINTEAFF. The V gene is TRBV18, the J gene TRBJ1-1, with D possibly being TRBD1 (6 bases). Germline-derived CDR1 and CDR2 are KGHSH and LQKENI. V lost 5 bases to trimming and J lost 2 bases, with 15 bases between them. This CDR3 has 15 amino acids.

This sequence joins TRBV5-4 and TRBJ2-3; the D gene is possibly TRBD2 (5 bases). The CDR3 spans 14 residues. V gave up 3 bases and J gave up 4 bases, with 12 bases separating them. CDR1 is SGHNT and CDR2 is YYREEE in the germline V gene (reference sequence). CDR3 sequence: CASSSTRGADTQYF. The CDR3 region has the DNA TGTGCCAGCAGCTCTACACGGGGAGCAGATACGCAGTATTTT.

The CDR3 DNA is TGTGCCAGCAGCCCGACGGTAACCCGGGGCGAGCAGTACTTC. Its protein product is CASSPTVTRGEQYF. The chain joins TRBV11-2 to TRBJ2-7, with D perhaps matching TRBD2 (5 bases). CDR3 size: 14 residues. V was trimmed by 5 bases and J by 6 bases, leaving 17 bases between them. CDR1 and CDR2 (germline): SGHAT, FQNNGV.

The genes are TRBV9 and TRBJ2-3; D possibly corresponds to TRBD2 (7 bases). CDR1 and CDR2 (germline): SGDLS, YYNGEE. The CDR3 is made up of 13 amino acids. V lost 7 bases, J lost 6 bases, and 15 bases lay in between. CDR3 coding DNA: TGTGCCAGCGCTCTATGGGGGGGCGATACGCAGTATTTT. This codes for CASALWGGDTQYF.